This is a list of T cell receptor beta chains from one sample in a study of response to subunit inactivated influenza vaccine. TCRdb recomputed calls from the RT-PCR reads with MiXCR, one row per CDR3 protein. In the table there are roughly 760,000 distinct CDR3 sequences, around 20% of which are singletons. The sequencing used PBMCs from blood, collected roughly 5 days after vaccination. The source of these receptors is a man between 50 and 59 years old who received an inactivated influenza vaccine. Both conserved end residues are part of each CDR3.

V	length	J	CDR3
TRBV18	14	TRBJ2-7	CASSPWTGGTEQYF
TRBV7-2	18	TRBJ2-7	CASSLAGLGAGGAYEQYF
TRBV7-9	16	TRBJ2-1	CASSLYGTDYYNEQFF
TRBV29-1	13	TRBJ2-7	CSVGTSGRGPQYF
TRBV20-1	13	TRBJ1-1	CSAGSGVNTEAFF
TRBV2	15	TRBJ2-3	CASSGAEIPTDTQYF
TRBV18	13	TRBJ2-7	CASSKSRDYEQYF
TRBV4-2	16	TRBJ2-3	CASSQPGQGGTDTQYF
TRBV9	15	TRBJ2-3	CASSVGGLAPQVLYF
TRBV5-1	15	TRBJ1-1	CASSLGSRLTTEAFF
TRBV28	15	TRBJ1-3	CASSFRGRTGNTIYF
TRBV6-2/TRBV6-3	16	TRBJ2-3	CASSYAIHRETDTQYF
TRBV10-3	17	TRBJ2-2	CAISQSFAGRGAGELFF
TRBV29-1	13	TRBJ2-7	CSVESGYSYEQYF
TRBV28	14	TRBJ2-5	CASKSGTGQETQYF
TRBV23-1	14	TRBJ2-7	CASNTSGAAYEQYF
TRBV30	17	TRBJ1-1	CAWSGQTPLPLNTEAFF
TRBV20-1	14	TRBJ2-1	CSASLTRDLGARFF
TRBV7-6	14	TRBJ2-5	CASIPGGLQETQYF
TRBV25-1	14	TRBJ2-3	CASSDWQGGDTQYF
TRBV14	16	TRBJ2-5	CASSQVPQTGGETQYF
TRBV24-1	13	TRBJ2-7	CATSAGTYYEQYF
TRBV20-1	15	TRBJ2-2	CSAIRQGVGTGELFF
TRBV5-1	14	TRBJ2-3	CASSLARTTDTQYF
TRBV5-1	15	TRBJ2-7	CASSLVAGPGYEQYF
TRBV5-1	16	TRBJ2-2	CASSPGRGAYTGELFF
TRBV5-6	17	TRBJ2-2	CASSWQAVSGSTGELFF
TRBV10-3	17	TRBJ2-3	CAINAANADRGRDTQYF
TRBV2	14	TRBJ2-4	CASSGGRAKNIQYF
TRBV4-3	15	TRBJ1-2	CASSQDPGINYGYTF
TRBV12-3/TRBV12-4	13	TRBJ2-1	CATGGASYNEQFF
TRBV29-1	13	TRBJ2-5	CSVAGPLQETQYF
TRBV18	13	TRBJ2-7	CASSPEDNYEQYF
TRBV12-3/TRBV12-4	15	TRBJ2-2	CASRTGQANTGELFF
TRBV28	17	TRBJ2-3	CASSSPRRAGGADTQYF
TRBV20-1	14	TRBJ2-3	CSARDRRKTDTQYF
TRBV15	16	TRBJ2-5	CATSREMGGLGETQYF
TRBV10-3	14	TRBJ2-7	CAISSGTEFYEQYF
TRBV5-1	14	TRBJ1-1	CASSQHRADTEAFF
TRBV29-1	11	TRBJ2-2	CSVRRTGELFF
TRBV9	13	TRBJ2-1	CASSGGTGDEQFF
TRBV5-1	15	TRBJ1-4	CASSFGQGSNEKLFF
TRBV18	14	TRBJ2-7	CASSPPWGTYEQYF
TRBV20-1	16	TRBJ1-6	CSAPPGTAFYNSPLHF
TRBV12-3/TRBV12-4	18	TRBJ2-3	CASSLGRGGNRNTDTQYF
TRBV4-3	15	TRBJ2-5	CASSQDPDGQETQYF
TRBV6-2/TRBV6-3	14	TRBJ2-1	CASSPRASYNEQFF
TRBV15	16	TRBJ2-3	CATSRLAGVGTDTQYF
TRBV20-1	15	TRBJ1-5	CSARDGGRRNQPQHF
TRBV2	16	TRBJ2-7	CASSEVSGGLSYEQYF
TRBV7-6	15	TRBJ2-7	CASSSGTDASYEQYF
TRBV6-2/TRBV6-3	14	TRBJ2-4	CASSPRTGVNIQYF
TRBV15	16	TRBJ2-1	CATSRGTVTLYNEQFF
TRBV20-1	12	TRBJ2-7	CSAKRGGYEQYF
TRBV20-1	12	TRBJ2-1	CSEAGLRDEQFF
TRBV19	13	TRBJ1-1	CASNPRTDTEAFF